What follows are 25 T cell receptor beta chains derived from one specimen sequenced in a study of blood T cell repertoires in COVID-19. The repertoire was sequenced with immunoSEQ multiplex PCR; TCRdb's copy has only in-frame clones and lacks some. The data hold 300,000 to 350,000 clones, with about 90% observed a single time. Sequences were obtained from peripheral blood. Source of these receptors: a woman aged 18-29 years who had recovered from COVID-19.

This clone was seen a handful of times. The chain has TRBV9 and TRBJ2-7; 8 bases agree with TRBD2. V was pared by 8 bases and J by 0 bases, with 4 bases of the junction left unmatched. The CDR3 length is 13 residues. The germline V gene has CDR1 SGDLS and CDR2 YYNGEE. In DNA form, the CDR3 reads TGTGCCAGTCTTAGCGGGATCTCCTACGAGCAGTACGTC. Translated, it gives CASLSGISYEQYV.

V is TRBV10-3 and J is TRBJ2-3; 8 bases fit TRBD2. The V segment lost 6 bases and the J segment 4 bases; nucleotides outside the gene matches: 12. The CDR3 is 16 amino acids. In germline, CDR1 is ENHRY, CDR2 SYGVKD. CDR3 region: CAIRGTRREGSDTQYF. CDR3 nucleotides: TGTGCCATCAGGGGGACACGACGGGAGGGTTCAGATACGCAGTATTTT.

The rearrangement uses TRBV11-2 and TRBJ2-5; no reliable D call. With 2 bases removed from V and 1 base from J, the gap between germline ends came to 5 bases. Looked up from germline, CDR1 is SGHAT and CDR2 is FQNNGV. The CDR3 totals 13 residues. CDR3 sequence: CASSLSGQETQYF. CDR3 nucleotides: TGTGCCAGCAGCTTATCCGGCCAAGAGACCCAGTACTTC. Looking up the rest from reference TRBV11-2 and TRBJ2-5 gives the full variable domain: EAGVAQSPRYKIIEKRQSVAFWCNPISGHATLYWYQQILGQGPKLLIQFQNNGVVDDSQLPKDRFSAERLKGVDSTLKIQPAKLEDSAVYLCASSLSGQETQYFGPGTRLLVL.

The rearrangement joins TRBV10-3 to TRBJ1-5, with 8 bases identical to TRBD1. The CDR3 length is 14 residues. V was clipped by 6 bases and J by 5 bases; unmatched bases: 6. Germline CDR1 is ENHRY and CDR2 is SYGVKD. CDR3 amino acids: CAIRNGQGDQPQHF. The CDR3 coding sequence is TGTGCCATCAGGAACGGACAGGGAGATCAGCCCCAGCATTTT.

V usage is TRBV18 and J usage is TRBJ1-3, with no clear D. Trimming pared 3 bases from V and 0 bases from J, leaving 15 bases between. The CDR3 covers 17 residues. Germline CDR1 is KGHSH and CDR2 is LQKENI. CDR3 region: CASSPPNGGPSGNTIYF. In DNA, the CDR3 is TGTGCCAGCTCACCCCCCAACGGCGGCCCCTCTGGAAACACCATATATTTT.

The genes are TRBV7-8 and TRBJ1-5; D call uncertain. The V gene's germline CDR1 is SGHVS and CDR2 FQNEAQ. Trimming cost V 4 bases and J 2 bases, with 6 bases left between them. The CDR3 covers 13 residues. The CDR3 DNA sequence: TGTGCCAGCAGCTCTGGGCGCAATCAGCCCCAGCATTTT. It yields the protein CASSSGRNQPQHF.

The chain carries TRBV4-3 and TRBJ1-6, with unresolved D. The CDR3 totals 16 residues. Germline CDR1 is LGHNA and CDR2 is YSLEER. The ends were cut back, 0 bases at V and 6 bases at J, with 12 bases in the middle. CDR3 nucleotides: TGCGCCAGCAGCCAAGACCCCGGGGTTCCTAATTCACCCCTCCACTTT. It yields the protein CASSQDPGVPNSPLHF.

V gene TRBV27 combines with J gene TRBJ2-2; tentative D call: TRBD1 (6 bases). The CDR3 consists of 14 residues. V was shortened by 5 bases and J by 6 bases, with 13 bases between the two germline ends. CDR1 is MNHEY and CDR2 is SMNVEV in the germline V gene (reference sequence). The CDR3 spells CASSPRRQAGELFF. CDR3 in DNA: TGTGCCAGCAGTCCCCGCCGACAGGCCGGGGAGCTGTTTTTT.

The V call is TRBV7-8, the J call TRBJ1-1, with D perhaps matching TRBD1 (5 bases). V was pared by 5 bases and J by 0 bases, with 7 bases between. The CDR3 sequence is 13 residues long. In germline, CDR1 is SGHVS, CDR2 FQNEAQ. As DNA, the CDR3 is TGTGCCAGCAGCCACAGGCTGAACACTGAAGCTTTCTTT. Its protein product is CASSHRLNTEAFF.

This chain joins TRBV12-5 and TRBJ2-1; TRBD2 might be the D (6 bases). Trimming shortened V by 7 bases and J by 4 bases, and 17 bases separated the two germline ends. There are 15 residues in the CDR3. Germline V gives CDR1 LGHNT, CDR2 FRNRAP. In DNA form, the CDR3 reads TGTGCTAGTGCCGGGGGAATACGTAATTACAATGAGCAGTTCTTC. The encoded protein is CASAGGIRNYNEQFF.

The V call is TRBV11-3, the J call TRBJ1-1; maybe TRBD1 (5 bases). V dropped 5 bases and J dropped 6 bases, with 19 bases sitting between them. CDR1 is SGHNT and CDR2 is YENEEA in the germline V gene. This CDR3 is 15 amino acids long. The CDR3 region is CASSMFWGARAEAFF. CDR3 nucleotides: TGTGCCAGCAGCATGTTTTGGGGCGCCCGTGCTGAAGCTTTCTTT.

The chain joins TRBV28 to TRBJ1-3; 7 nucleotides match TRBD1. Germline V CDR1 and CDR2: MDHEN, SYDVKM. This CDR3 spans 13 amino acids. Trimming at V came to 5 bases and at J to 2 bases, leaving 0 bases not matched to a gene. The CDR3 is CASSTGAGNTIYF. In DNA form, the CDR3 reads TGTGCCAGCAGTACAGGGGCTGGAAACACCATATATTTT.

The CDR3: CASSPRQRETQYF. CDR3 nucleotide sequence: TGTGCCAGCAGCCCGAGACAGAGAGAGACCCAGTACTTC. V gene TRBV12-3 or TRBV12-4 combines with J gene TRBJ2-5, with D possibly matching TRBD1 (5 bases). CDR3 length: 13 residues. The V and J ends lost 6 bases and 4 bases respectively, with 12 bases between them.

V usage is TRBV7-9 and J usage is TRBJ1-6; D is undetermined. The germline V gene has CDR1 SEHNR and CDR2 FQNEAQ (reference sequence). The CDR3 consists of 12 residues. Trimming stripped 1 base from V and 8 bases from J, with 3 bases between. The CDR3 sequence: CASSLGDSPLHF. In DNA form, the CDR3 reads TGTGCCAGCAGCTTAGGCGATTCACCCCTCCACTTT.

This chain links TRBV4-1 with TRBJ1-2; TRBD1 is a possible D gene (5 bases). The CDR3 covers 16 residues. Trimming removed 4 bases at V and 3 bases at J, with 18 bases between. CDR1 MGHRA and CDR2 YSYEKL come from the germline V gene. This chain's CDR3 is CASSRIGAVGDYGYTF. The CDR3 nucleotides are TGCGCCAGCAGCCGGATAGGGGCTGTCGGAGACTATGGCTACACCTTC.

This clone turned up a few times. The V call is TRBV11-2, the J call TRBJ1-2; 9 bases are a match to TRBD1. Germline lookup yields CDR1 SGHAT and CDR2 FQNNGV. The CDR3 runs to 15 residues. The V and J ends lost 3 bases and 8 bases, in that order; junction bases with no gene match: 10. CDR3 coding DNA: TGTGCCAGCAGCTTGTTCCGCGGGACAGGGTCCGGCTACACCTTC. Its translation is CASSLFRGTGSGYTF. Drawing the rest from reference TRBV11-2 and TRBJ1-2, the complete variable domain is EAGVAQSPRYKIIEKRQSVAFWCNPISGHATLYWYQQILGQGPKLLIQFQNNGVVDDSQLPKDRFSAERLKGVDSTLKIQPAKLEDSAVYLCASSLFRGTGSGYTFGSGTRLTVV.

This sequence joins TRBV11-2 and TRBJ1-5; a weak D match, TRBD1 (6 bases). This CDR3 comprises 16 residues. V was clipped by 0 bases and J by 0 bases, with 9 bases between them. In germline, CDR1 is SGHAT, CDR2 FQNNGV. The CDR3 bases are TGTGCCAGCAGCTTAGACACAGGGTATAGCAATCAGCCCCAGCATTTT. It specifies CASSLDTGYSNQPQHF.

The V and J genes are TRBV19 and TRBJ1-1; TRBD1 matches at 7 bases. Germline CDR1 and CDR2: LNHDA and SQIVND (reference sequence). This CDR3 comprises 14 residues. The V segment lost 5 bases and the J segment 6 bases; nucleotides outside the gene matches: 9. CDR3 in amino acids: CASSWGRGVSEAFF. In DNA form, the CDR3 reads TGTGCCAGTAGTTGGGGCAGGGGGGTCTCTGAAGCTTTCTTT. Variable domain in full (rest from reference TRBV19 and TRBJ1-1): DGGITQSPKYLFRKEGQNVTLSCEQNLNHDAMYWYRQDPGQGLRLIYYSQIVNDFQKGDIAEGYSVSREKKESFPLTVTSAQKNPTAFYLCASSWGRGVSEAFFGQGTRLTVV.

This clone has only one observation. This rearrangement joins TRBV12-5 to TRBJ2-3; weak D call: TRBD2 (5 bases). The CDR3 sequence is 14 residues long. V lost 0 bases and J 1 base, leaving 5 bases between the germline ends. Germline CDR1 reads LGHNT; CDR2 reads FRNRAP. CDR3 sequence (DNA): TGTGCTAGTGGTTTGGTGGGAGGCACAGATACGCAGTATTTT. It translates to CASGLVGGTDTQYF. The full variable domain, with the rest looked up from reference TRBV12-5 and TRBJ2-3, is DARVTQTPRHKVTEMGQEVTMRCQPILGHNTVFWYRQTMMQGLELLAYFRNRAPLDDSGMPKDRFSAEMPDATLATLKIQPSEPRDSAVYFCASGLVGGTDTQYFGPGTRLTVL.

This chain joins TRBV10-3 and TRBJ1-3, with a weak D call TRBD1 (6 bases). This CDR3 contains 15 residues. The V gene's germline CDR1 is ENHRY and CDR2 SYGVKD. The ends were cut back, 8 bases at V and 0 bases at J, with 14 bases in the middle. The CDR3 loop reads CAISQDSLSGNTIYF. CDR3 nucleotide sequence: TGTGCCATCTCCCAGGACAGCCTCTCTGGAAACACCATATATTTT.

The CDR3 DNA sequence: TGTGCCAGCAGCACAACTAGCGACGCGAACACCGGGGAGCTGTTTTTT. This gives the protein CASSTTSDANTGELFF. The J gene is TRBJ2-2, the V gene TRBV7-9; 7 nucleotides align to TRBD2. This CDR3 has 16 amino acids. V lost 5 bases, J lost 0 bases, and 6 bases stayed unmatched. The germline V gene has CDR1 SEHNR and CDR2 FQNEAQ (reference sequence).

The V call is TRBV7-2, the J call TRBJ2-4; TRBD2 matches 9 bases. The trim removed 5 bases at V and 7 bases at J, leaving 12 bases unmatched. The CDR3 consists of 16 residues. Germline CDR1 SGHTA, CDR2 FQGNSA. For the CDR3, the DNA is TGTGCCAGCAGCCCCCATTTGCGGGAGGGCCGTAACATTCAGTACTTC. Residues: CASSPHLREGRNIQYF.

CDR3 nucleotides: TGTGCCAGCAGCCGGGTAGCGGGAGAAGCTGGTGAGCAGTTCTTC. The encoded protein is CASSRVAGEAGEQFF. This rearrangement joins TRBV5-4 to TRBJ2-1, with TRBD2 identical over 9 bases. Trimming at V came to 4 bases and at J to 9 bases, leaving 11 bases not matched to a gene. The CDR3 has 15 amino acids. The germline gives CDR1 SGHNT, CDR2 YYREEE (reference sequence).

This sequence joins TRBV27 and TRBJ2-1, with D hard to call. The CDR3 has 14 residues. The germline V and J ends were trimmed by 3 bases and 3 bases, with 9 bases remaining between them. The germline CDR1 and CDR2 sequences are MNHEY and SMNVEV (reference sequence). The CDR3: CASSFHGDYNEQFF. CDR3 sequence (DNA): TGTGCCAGCAGTTTTCACGGAGACTACAATGAGCAGTTCTTC.

V is TRBV12-3 or TRBV12-4 and J is TRBJ2-3; D not resolved. V gave up 4 bases and J gave up 3 bases, with 8 bases separating them. This CDR3 comprises 13 residues. CDR3 loop: CASSSPTTDTQYF. Here the CDR3 DNA reads TGTGCCAGCAGTTCCCCGACAACAGATACGCAGTATTTT.